These 17 T cell receptor beta chains were sequenced from one sample in a study of blood T cells in healthy people across ages. The second PCR ran about 6 to 12 cycles with a sample-barcoded 5' primer and J-beta primers. TCRdb called the 5' RACE reads again in MiXCR, with one record for every CDR3 protein. The sample contains around 800,000 distinct CDR3 sequences, about 26% of which appear only once. These same data were also listed under a study on T cells of mothers and their children.

Sequences were obtained from blood. Receptor source: a boy under 18 in good health.

Here the CDR3 DNA reads TGCGCCAGCAGCCTCCGACGGCACAGCTCCTACGAGCAGTACTTC. This translates into CASSLRRHSSYEQYF. The chain recombines TRBV5-1 with TRBJ2-7, with no clear D. CDR3 length equals 15 residues. Germline CDR1 is SGHRS and CDR2 is YFSETQ. Trimming shortened V by 4 bases and J by 0 bases, and 14 bases separated the two germline ends. Full variable domain (outside the CDR3, taken from reference TRBV5-1 and TRBJ2-7): KAGVTQTPRYLIKTRGQQVTLSCSPISGHRSVSWYQQTPGQGLQFLFEYFSETQRNKGNFPGRFSGRQFSNSRSEMNVSTLELGDSALYLCASSLRRHSSYEQYFGPGTRLTVT.

The rearrangement links TRBV9 to TRBJ1-4; D gene unclear. Deletions cut 0 bases from V and 7 bases from J, with 16 bases between. The CDR3 runs 16 residues. Germline lookup yields CDR1 SGDLS and CDR2 YYNGEE. In nucleotides, the CDR3 is TGTGCCAGCAGCGTAGGGGCAGGCCGAAGGAGTGAAAAACTGTTTTTT. This translates into CASSVGAGRRSEKLFF.

This clonotype came up many times. The rearrangement links TRBV20-1 to TRBJ1-4; tentative D call: TRBD1 (5 bases). V was pared by 3 bases and J by 12 bases, with 14 bases between. CDR1 DFQATT and CDR2 SNEGSKA come from the germline V gene (reference sequence). The CDR3 runs to 12 residues. CDR3 in DNA: TGCAGTGCTAGGGGGTCCCCGGGGGAACTGTTTTTT. It is translated as CSARGSPGELFF.

CDR3 coding DNA: TGTGCCAGCAGTTACTCGGAGATCGCAGGGGTCTACAATGAGCAGTTCTTC. Protein: CASSYSEIAGVYNEQFF. The V gene is TRBV6-5, the J gene TRBJ2-1; TRBD1 might be the D (6 bases). Trimming cost V 0 bases and J 3 bases, with 15 bases left between them. Germline V gene sequence: CDR1 MNHEY, CDR2 SVGAGI. The CDR3 loop spans 17 amino acids.

This clonotype has a handful of counts. The CDR3 end shows no conserved phenylalanine or tryptophan, and so a read error is likely. The chain carries TRBV5-4 and TRBJ2-5; 7 positions match TRBD1. Trimming cost V 4 bases and J 5 bases; bases outside gene matches: 14. This CDR3 is 16 amino acids long. Per the germline V gene, CDR1 is SGHNT and CDR2 is YYREEE (reference sequence). In nucleotides, the CDR3 is TGTGCCAGCAGCCCCTCCGGGACAGTCAAAGGGGAGACCCAGTACCTC. It is translated as CASSPSGTVKGETQYL.

The chain links TRBV6-1 to TRBJ1-1, with a weak D call TRBD1 (5 bases). The CDR3 contains 11 residues. CDR1 MNHNS and CDR2 SASEGT come from the germline V gene. Deletions cut 11 bases from V and 7 bases from J, with 14 bases between. The CDR3 here is CAGRGIDEAFF. CDR3 bases: TGTGCCGGCCGGGGGATCGATGAAGCTTTCTTT.

V usage is TRBV5-1 and J usage is TRBJ2-1; 8 bases align to TRBD2. Germline lookup yields CDR1 SGHRS and CDR2 YFSETQ. The V gene end was trimmed by 0 bases and the J gene end by 10 bases; junction bases not matched to a gene: 12. The CDR3 runs 16 residues. The CDR3 DNA reads as TGCGCCAGCAGCTTGGAAGAACGGGGGGGGCTCGGAGAGCAGTTCTTC. Residues: CASSLEERGGLGEQFF. Together with reference TRBV5-1 and TRBJ2-1, the CDR3 gives the full variable domain: KAGVTQTPRYLIKTRGQQVTLSCSPISGHRSVSWYQQTPGQGLQFLFEYFSETQRNKGNFPGRFSGRQFSNSRSEMNVSTLELGDSALYLCASSLEERGGLGEQFFGPGTRLTVL.

The chain combines TRBV20-1 with TRBJ2-3; TRBD2 matches 9 bases. With 2 bases clipped from V and 6 bases from J, the junction kept 3 bases outside the gene matches. The germline CDR1 and CDR2 sequences are DFQATT and SNEGSKA (reference sequence). The CDR3 sequence is 13 residues long. Written as DNA, the CDR3 is TGCAGTGCTAGACTAGCGGGGCGGGATACGCAGTATTTT. Translated, it gives CSARLAGRDTQYF.

V gene TRBV20-1 combines with J gene TRBJ1-4; D unresolved. The CDR3 runs 14 residues. The V and J ends lost 2 bases and 5 bases respectively, with 12 bases between them. Looked up from germline, CDR1 is DFQATT and CDR2 is SNEGSKA (reference sequence). The CDR3 DNA reads TGCAGTGCTAGAACGAACCGGCCAAATGAAAAACTGTTTTTT. Protein sequence: CSARTNRPNEKLFF.

The chain links TRBV6-1 to TRBJ1-5; D not certain. CDR1 is MNHNS and CDR2 is SASEGT in the germline V gene. This CDR3 is built from 13 residues. With 6 bases removed from V and 5 bases from J, the gap between germline ends came to 11 bases. The CDR3 loop reads CASRDTRYQPQHF. The CDR3 nucleotides are TGTGCCAGCAGAGACACACGGTATCAGCCCCAGCATTTT.

In this sample, this clonotype turned up a few times. The junction departs from the called germline gene at one end, perhaps through a read error. The V gene is TRBV6-5, the J gene TRBJ1-6; possibly TRBD1 for D (5 bases). The CDR3 spans 12 residues. The germline gives CDR1 MNHEY, CDR2 SVGAGI. The CDR3 is CASRSTWGPLHF. The CDR3 DNA reads TGTGCCAGCAGATCCACTTGGGGACCCCTGCACTTT.

The V and J genes are TRBV29-1 and TRBJ2-5; D possibly matches TRBD1 or TRBD2 (5 bases each). CDR3 length: 12 residues. The V and J ends lost 5 bases and 5 bases respectively, with 12 bases between them. CDR1 and CDR2 (germline): SQVTM, ANQGSEA. The chain's CDR3 is CSVNQGVETQYF. In DNA form, the CDR3 reads TGCAGCGTTAATCAGGGAGTCGAGACCCAGTACTTC.

This clonotype was seen a handful of times. The chain has TRBV12-3 or TRBV12-4 and TRBJ1-6; D not certain. The CDR3 has 12 residues. V lost 3 bases, J lost 11 bases, and 8 bases lay in between. CDR3 protein: CASSLAGAPLHF. Here the CDR3 DNA reads TGTGCCAGCAGTTTGGCCGGGGCACCCCTCCACTTT.

The chain has TRBV28 and TRBJ1-5; 10 nucleotides agree with TRBD1. This CDR3 contains 16 residues. After removal of 5 bases from V and 7 bases from J, the junction contained 11 bases not matched to a gene. Germline V gene lookup returns CDR1 MDHEN and CDR2 SYDVKM. The CDR3 DNA reads TGTGCCAGCAGTCCGGACAGGGGGTCACGAGGGCAGCCCCAGCATTTT. Translation: CASSPDRGSRGQPQHF.

This clonotype was found a few times. The chain combines TRBV5-1 with TRBJ1-4; TRBD1 aligns across 8 bases. Trimming took 1 base from V and 8 from J; bases not matched to a gene: 7. In germline, CDR1 is SGHRS, CDR2 YFSETQ. This CDR3 spans 15 amino acids. This chain's CDR3 is CASSLYRDRPEKLFF. CDR3 coding DNA: TGCGCCAGCAGCTTGTACCGGGACAGGCCCGAAAAACTGTTTTTT.

This clonotype turned up a few times. The chain uses TRBV11-2 and TRBJ2-2; no clear D gene. The ends were cut back, 1 base at V and 4 bases at J, with 13 bases in the middle. CDR1 and CDR2 (germline): SGHAT, FQNNGV. The CDR3 has 16 amino acids. The CDR3 here is CASSLGGSLFTGELFF. The CDR3 coding sequence is TGTGCCAGCAGCTTAGGAGGCAGCCTATTCACCGGGGAGCTGTTTTTT.

The chain links TRBV9 to TRBJ1-6; D remains unclear. The CDR3 runs to 17 residues. The V gene lost 2 bases and the J gene lost 0 bases, with 12 bases spanning the gap. From germline, CDR1 is SGDLS and CDR2 YYNGEE. The CDR3 loop is CASSVSSAGSYNSPLHF. CDR3 nucleotides: TGTGCCAGCAGCGTCTCCTCGGCAGGCTCCTATAATTCACCCCTCCACTTT.